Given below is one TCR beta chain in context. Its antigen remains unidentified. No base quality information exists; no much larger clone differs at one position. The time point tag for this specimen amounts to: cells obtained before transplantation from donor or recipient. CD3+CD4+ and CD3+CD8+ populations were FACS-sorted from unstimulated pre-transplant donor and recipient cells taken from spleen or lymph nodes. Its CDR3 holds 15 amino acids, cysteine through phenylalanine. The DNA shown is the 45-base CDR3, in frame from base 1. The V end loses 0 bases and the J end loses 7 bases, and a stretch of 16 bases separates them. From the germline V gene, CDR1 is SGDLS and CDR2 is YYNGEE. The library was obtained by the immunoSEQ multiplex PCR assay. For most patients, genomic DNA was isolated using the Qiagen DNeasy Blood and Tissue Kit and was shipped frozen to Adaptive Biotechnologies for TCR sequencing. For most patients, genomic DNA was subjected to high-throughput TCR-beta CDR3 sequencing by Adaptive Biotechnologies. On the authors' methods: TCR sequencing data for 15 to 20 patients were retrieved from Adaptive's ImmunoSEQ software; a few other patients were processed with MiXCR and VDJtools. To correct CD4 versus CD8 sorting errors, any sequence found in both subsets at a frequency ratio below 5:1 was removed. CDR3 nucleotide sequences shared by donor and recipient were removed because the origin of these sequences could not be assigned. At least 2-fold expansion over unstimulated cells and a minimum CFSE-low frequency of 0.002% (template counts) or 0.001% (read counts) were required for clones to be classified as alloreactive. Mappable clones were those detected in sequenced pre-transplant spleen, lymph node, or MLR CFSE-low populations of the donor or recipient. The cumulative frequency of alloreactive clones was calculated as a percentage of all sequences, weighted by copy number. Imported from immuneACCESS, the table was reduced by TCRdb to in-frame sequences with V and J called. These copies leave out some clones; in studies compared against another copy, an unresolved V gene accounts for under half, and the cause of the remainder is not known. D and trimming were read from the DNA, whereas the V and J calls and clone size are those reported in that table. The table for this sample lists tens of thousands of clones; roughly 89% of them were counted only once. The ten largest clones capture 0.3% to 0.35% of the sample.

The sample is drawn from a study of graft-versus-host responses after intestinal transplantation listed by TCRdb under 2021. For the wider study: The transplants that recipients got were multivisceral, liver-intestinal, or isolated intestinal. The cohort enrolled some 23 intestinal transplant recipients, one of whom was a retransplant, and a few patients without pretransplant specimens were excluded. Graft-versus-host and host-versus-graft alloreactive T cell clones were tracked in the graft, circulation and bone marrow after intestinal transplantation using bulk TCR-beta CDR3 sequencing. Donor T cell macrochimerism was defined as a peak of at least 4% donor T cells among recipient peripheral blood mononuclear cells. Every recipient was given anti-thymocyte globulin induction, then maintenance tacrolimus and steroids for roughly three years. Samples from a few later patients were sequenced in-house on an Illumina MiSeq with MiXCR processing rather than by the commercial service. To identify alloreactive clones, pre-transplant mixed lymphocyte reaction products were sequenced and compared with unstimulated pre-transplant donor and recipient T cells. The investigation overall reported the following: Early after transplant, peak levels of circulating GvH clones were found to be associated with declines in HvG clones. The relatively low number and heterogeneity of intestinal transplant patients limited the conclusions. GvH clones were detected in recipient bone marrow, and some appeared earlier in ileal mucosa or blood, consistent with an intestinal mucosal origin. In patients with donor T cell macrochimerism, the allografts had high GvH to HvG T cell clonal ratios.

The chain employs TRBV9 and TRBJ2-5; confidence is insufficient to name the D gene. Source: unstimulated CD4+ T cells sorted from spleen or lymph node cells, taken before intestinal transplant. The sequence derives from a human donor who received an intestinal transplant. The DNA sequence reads TGTGCCAGCAGCGTAGCGGTTGACTTGCCCCGGACCCAGTACTTC. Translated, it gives CASSVAVDLPRTQYF.